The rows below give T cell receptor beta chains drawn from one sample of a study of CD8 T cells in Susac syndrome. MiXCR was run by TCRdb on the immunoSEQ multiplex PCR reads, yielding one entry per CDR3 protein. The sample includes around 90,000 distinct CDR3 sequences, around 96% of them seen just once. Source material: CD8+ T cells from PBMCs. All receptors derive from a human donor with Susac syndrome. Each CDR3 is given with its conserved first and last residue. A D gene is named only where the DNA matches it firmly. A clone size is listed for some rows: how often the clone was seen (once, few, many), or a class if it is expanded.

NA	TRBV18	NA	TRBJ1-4	CASSPRTEEKLFF	TGTGCCAGCTCACCTCGGACAGAAGAAAAACTGTTTTTT
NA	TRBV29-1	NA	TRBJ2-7	CSVEVATYEQYF	TGCAGCGTTGAAGTTGCGACCTACGAGCAGTACTTC
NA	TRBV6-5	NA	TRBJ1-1	CASSADGAEAFF	TGTGCCAGCAGTGCGGACGGGGCTGAAGCTTTCTTT
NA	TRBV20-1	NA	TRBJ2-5	CSASTDQETQYF	TGCAGTGCTAGTACAGACCAAGAGACCCAGTACTTC
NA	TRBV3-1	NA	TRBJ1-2	CASSPGRRGNYGYTF	TGTGCCAGCAGCCCCGGAAGGAGGGGGAACTATGGCTACACCTTC
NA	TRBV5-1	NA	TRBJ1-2	CASSSGSFTNYGYTF	TGCGCCAGCAGCTCGGGATCCTTTACTAACTATGGCTACACCTTC
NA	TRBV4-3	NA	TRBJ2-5	CASSQDLGTQYF	TGCGCCAGCAGCCAAGATCTGGGTACCCAGTACTTC
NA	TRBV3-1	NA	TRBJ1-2	CASSQGRSYGYTF	TGTGCCAGCAGCCAGGGCAGGAGCTATGGCTACACCTTC
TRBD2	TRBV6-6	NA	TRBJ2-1	CASSYGRGTYNEQFF	TGTGCCAGCAGTTATGGGCGGGGGACCTACAATGAGCAGTTCTTC
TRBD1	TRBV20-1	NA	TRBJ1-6	CSAPDRDRGTPLHF	TGCAGTGCCCCCGACCGGGACAGGGGGACACCCCTCCACTTT
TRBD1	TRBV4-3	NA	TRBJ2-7	CASSQNRDSFYEQYF	TGCGCCAGCAGCCAAAACCGGGACAGCTTTTACGAGCAGTACTTC
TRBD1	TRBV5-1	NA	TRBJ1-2	CASSASGTDGYTF	TGCGCCAGCAGCGCCTCCGGGACAGATGGCTACACCTTC
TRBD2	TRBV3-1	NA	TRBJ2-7	CASSLQAGGSSYEQYF	TGTGCCAGCAGCCTCCAAGCGGGGGGGAGCTCCTACGAGCAGTACTTC
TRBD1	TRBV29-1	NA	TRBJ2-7	CSAKGAGGLYEQYF	TGCAGCGCCAAGGGGGCAGGGGGCTTGTACGAGCAGTACTTC
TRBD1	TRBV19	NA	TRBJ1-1	CASNKKTGYAEAFF	TGTGCCAGTAATAAAAAGACAGGGTACGCTGAAGCTTTCTTT
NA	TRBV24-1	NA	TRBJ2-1	CATSSASTVHEQFF	TGTGCCACCAGTTCCGCTTCAACAGTCCATGAGCAGTTCTTC
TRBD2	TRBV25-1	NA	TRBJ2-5	CASSATSGGQETQYF	TGTGCCAGCAGTGCTACTAGCGGGGGGCAAGAGACCCAGTACTTC
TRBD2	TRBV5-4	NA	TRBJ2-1	CASSSGGPLRNEQFF	TGTGCCAGCAGCTCGGGGGGGCCACTTCGTAATGAGCAGTTCTTC
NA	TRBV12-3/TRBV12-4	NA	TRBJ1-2	CASTIDSLPYTF	TGTGCCAGCACCATAGACAGTCTCCCCTACACCTTC
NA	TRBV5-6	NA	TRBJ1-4	CASSFTGNEKLFF	TGTGCCAGCAGCTTTACTGGGAATGAAAAACTGTTTTTT
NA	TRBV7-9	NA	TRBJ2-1	CASSYRNSFGLDEQFF	TGTGCCAGCAGCTATAGAAACAGCTTCGGGTTGGATGAGCAGTTCTTC
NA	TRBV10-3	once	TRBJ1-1	CAISDPQSRATEAFF	TGTGCCATCAGTGACCCCCAATCCAGGGCCACTGAAGCTTTCTTT
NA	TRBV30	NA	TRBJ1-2	CAWSVGGGYTF	TGTGCCTGGAGTGTAGGGGGTGGCTACACCTTC
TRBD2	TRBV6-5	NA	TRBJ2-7	CASTSQGLALEQYF	TGTGCCAGCACCTCCCAGGGACTAGCACTCGAGCAGTACTTC
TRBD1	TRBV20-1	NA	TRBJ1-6	CSAGTENSPLHF	TGCAGTGCAGGGACAGAAAATTCACCCCTCCACTTT
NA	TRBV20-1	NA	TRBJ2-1	CSARDVRDEQFF	TGCAGTGCTAGGGACGTCCGGGATGAGCAGTTCTTC
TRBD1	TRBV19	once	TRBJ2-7	CASSATGAYEQYF	TGTGCCAGTAGTGCGACAGGGGCCTACGAGCAGTACTTC
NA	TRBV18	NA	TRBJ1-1	CASSRTDEAFF	TGTGCCAGCTCACGTACGGACGAAGCTTTCTTT
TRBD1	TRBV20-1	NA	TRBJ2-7	CSARDSAGGSYEQYF	TGCAGTGCTAGAGATTCGGCAGGGGGCAGCTACGAGCAGTACTTC
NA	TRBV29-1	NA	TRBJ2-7	CSALSSWTASYEQYF	TGCAGCGCCCTAAGTTCCTGGACGGCTTCCTACGAGCAGTACTTC
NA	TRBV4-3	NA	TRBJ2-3	CASSQDGGGRGNTQYF	TGCGCCAGCAGCCAAGATGGTGGGGGGCGGGGAAATACGCAGTATTTT
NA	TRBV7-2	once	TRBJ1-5	CASSLSGGNNQPQHF	TGTGCCAGCAGCTTATCGGGAGGGAACAATCAGCCCCAGCATTTT
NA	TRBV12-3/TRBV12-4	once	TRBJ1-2	CASSWEGWYTF	TGTGCCAGCAGTTGGGAAGGGTGGTACACCTTC
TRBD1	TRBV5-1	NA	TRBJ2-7	CASSLAPGTGPYEQYF	TGCGCCAGCAGCTTGGCACCCGGGACAGGGCCCTACGAGCAGTACTTC
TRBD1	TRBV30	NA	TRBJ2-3	CAWSGGTDTQYF	TGTGCCTGGTCAGGGGGAACAGATACGCAGTATTTT
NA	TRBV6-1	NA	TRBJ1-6	CASSEAQGSPLHF	TGTGCCAGCAGTGAAGCCCAGGGGTCACCCCTCCACTTT
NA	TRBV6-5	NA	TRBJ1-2	CASSERPDYGYTF	TGTGCCAGCAGTGAGCGTCCTGACTATGGCTACACCTTC
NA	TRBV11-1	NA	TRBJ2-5	CASSSILYQETQYF	TGTGCCAGCAGCTCCATCCTGTACCAAGAGACCCAGTACTTC